A selection of T cell receptor beta chains follows, all from one sample in a study of control samples from healthy donors and cancer patients. Assay: immunoSEQ multiplex PCR; the TCRdb copy retains only in-frame clones and omits some. The sample includes 120,000 or so clones, over 75% of them seen just once. Sequenced material: blood. The receptors were sampled from a man between 18 and 29 years old in good health. CDR3s include the opening cysteine and the closing phenylalanine or tryptophan.

j_call,v_call,cdr3_length,cdr3_aa
TRBJ2-3,TRBV19,16,CASSPLQGRNTDTQYF
TRBJ1-1,TRBV5-8,13,CASSLNRKDKAFF
TRBJ2-7,TRBV11-2,14,CASSLLSSSYEQYF
TRBJ2-7,TRBV3-1/TRBV3-2,14,CASSQQSSHAEQYF
TRBJ1-1,TRBV27,13,CASSYREGTEAFF
TRBJ2-2,TRBV7-7,15,CASSEKTANTGELFF
TRBJ2-5,TRBV11-3,14,CASSPGGMKETQYF
TRBJ2-1,TRBV2,18,CASKDPSGRSASYNEQFF
TRBJ2-3,TRBV27,14,CASSWTGNTDTQYF
TRBJ2-3,TRBV2,14,CASSEALDPVTQYF
TRBJ2-1,TRBV28,15,CATNQGPSSYNEQFF
TRBJ1-1,TRBV6-2/TRBV6-3,13,CASSYRTLAEAFF
TRBJ2-7,TRBV28,16,CASSPPLAGPSYEQYF
TRBJ1-6,TRBV5-6,11,CASSSNSPLHF
TRBJ1-1,TRBV28,14,CASSSSEGNTEAFF
TRBJ1-4,TRBV9,15,CASSEGGTGNEKLFF
TRBJ1-4,TRBV28,15,CASSLRTGPNEKLFF
TRBJ2-7,TRBV29-1,12,CSASDRDYEQYF
TRBJ2-7,TRBV4-3,15,CASGLAGTKSYEQYF
TRBJ2-7,TRBV7-2,14,CASSPSRGLYEQYF
TRBJ1-2,TRBV19,14,CASSIAAGGYGYTF
TRBJ2-2,TRBV5-1,15,CASSLDGAGTGELFF
TRBJ2-7,TRBV5-1,14,CASSLPGQSYEQYF